Presented here are 16 T cell receptor beta chains from one specimen sequenced in a study of control samples from healthy donors and cancer patients. Profiling relied on immunoSEQ multiplex PCR, and the TCRdb table lists in-frame clones only, not all of them. The table includes around 55,000 clones, roughly nine tenths detected once. Sequenced sample: PBMCs. Receptors were obtained from a man aged 40-49 years with colorectal cancer.

The chain couples TRBV9 to TRBJ1-2; 8 nucleotides align to TRBD1. This CDR3 is 15 amino acids long. Trimming removed 0 bases from V and 8 bases from J; junction bases left unmatched: 9. Germline loops: CDR1 SGDLS, CDR2 YYNGEE. The CDR3 protein is CASSVATGEFEGYTF. The DNA for the CDR3 is TGTGCCAGCAGCGTAGCGACAGGGGAGTTCGAGGGCTACACCTTC.

This chain uses TRBV5-6 with TRBJ1-5; TRBD1 might be the D (5 bases). CDR3 length equals 16 residues. Germline CDR1 is SGHDT and CDR2 is YYEEEE. The V gene lost 2 bases and the J gene lost 2 bases, with 14 bases spanning the gap. Written as DNA, the CDR3 is TGTGCCAGCAGCTTCCGGGGCGCGGGGGGCAATCAGCCCCAGCATTTT. Protein sequence: CASSFRGAGGNQPQHF.

This chain connects TRBV2 to TRBJ1-3; D gene uncertain. The V and J ends lost 4 bases and 5 bases respectively, with 18 bases between them. In germline, CDR1 is SNHLY, CDR2 FYNNEI. The CDR3 consists of 16 residues. CDR3 nucleotides: TGTGCCAGCAGTGGAAGTTCGATACTCAATAGAAACACCATATATTTT. Translating gives CASSGSSILNRNTIYF.

The V call is TRBV20-1, the J call TRBJ1-1; no clear D gene. CDR3 length equals 11 residues. The ends were cut back, 7 bases at V and 0 bases at J, with 6 bases in the middle. Germline V gene lookup returns CDR1 DFQATT and CDR2 SNEGSKA (reference sequence). CDR3 sequence: CSVFLNTEAFF. The CDR3 DNA follows: TGCAGTGTCTTTCTGAACACTGAAGCTTTCTTT.

This chain connects TRBV11-2 to TRBJ2-2; D possibly corresponds to TRBD1 (5 bases). Trimming cost V 3 bases and J 7 bases, with 12 bases left between them. CDR3 length equals 14 residues. Germline CDR1 SGHAT, CDR2 FQNNGV. CDR3 sequence reads: CASSFPGHSGELFF. The DNA of the CDR3 is TGTGCCAGCAGCTTCCCAGGGCACAGCGGGGAGCTGTTTTTT.

This chain uses TRBV7-2 with TRBJ2-5, with D unresolved. The V gene lost 6 bases and the J gene lost 0 bases, with 14 bases spanning the gap. This CDR3 is 15 amino acids long. From germline, CDR1 is SGHTA and CDR2 FQGNSA. CDR3 in amino acids: CASRFSILNQETQYF. CDR3 coding DNA: TGTGCCAGCAGGTTTAGCATATTGAACCAAGAGACCCAGTACTTC.

The CDR3 reads CASSVSAQNEQFF. In nucleotides, the CDR3 is TGTGCCAGCAGTGTTTCGGCTCAGAATGAGCAGTTCTTC. V is TRBV2 and J is TRBJ2-1; unclear D gene. Trimming shortened V by 4 bases and J by 7 bases, and 11 bases separated the two germline ends. The CDR3 runs to 13 residues. Germline V CDR1 and CDR2: SNHLY, FYNNEI.

The V gene is TRBV27, the J gene TRBJ1-6; 9 nucleotides align to TRBD1. Per the germline V gene, CDR1 is MNHEY and CDR2 is SMNVEV (reference sequence). The CDR3 runs 14 residues. V shed 6 bases and J 9 bases; nucleotides not matched to a gene: 6. CDR3 DNA sequence: TGTGCCAGCAGGCCTACAGGGGGCACTTCACCCCTCCACTTT. It yields the protein CASRPTGGTSPLHF.

The genes are TRBV7-9 and TRBJ1-1, with D hard to call. The CDR3 has 14 residues. Germline V gives CDR1 SEHNR, CDR2 FQNEAQ (reference sequence). Trimming shortened V by 1 base and J by 4 bases, and 10 bases separated the two germline ends. In nucleotides, the CDR3 is TGTGCCAGCAGCTTAGGCCAGGAAGGCACTGAAGCTTTCTTT. Amino acids: CASSLGQEGTEAFF.

V is TRBV30 and J is TRBJ1-1; D remains unclear. The germline V gene encodes CDR1 GTSNPN and CDR2 SVGIG (reference sequence). The CDR3 sequence is 12 residues long. V was shortened by 2 bases and J by 5 bases, with 9 bases between the two germline ends. In DNA, the CDR3 is TGTGCCTGGAGTCGGGCCATAACTGAAGCTTTCTTT. Protein: CAWSRAITEAFF.

The chain combines TRBV30 with TRBJ1-1, with D perhaps TRBD1 (5 bases). The CDR3 has 13 amino acids. Per the germline V gene, CDR1 is GTSNPN and CDR2 is SVGIG (reference sequence). With 1 base removed from V and 1 base from J, the gap between germline ends came to 7 bases. The CDR3 is CAWSARGNTEAFF. In nucleotides, the CDR3 is TGTGCCTGGAGTGCTAGGGGGAACACTGAAGCTTTCTTT.

The rearrangement joins TRBV15 to TRBJ2-3; 7 nucleotides match TRBD1. V dropped 3 bases and J dropped 2; count of bases not matched to a gene: 2. Germline V gives CDR1 LNHNV, CDR2 YYDKDF (reference sequence). The CDR3 runs 14 residues. The CDR3 DNA is TGTGCCACCAGCAGGGGACAGAACACAGATACGCAGTATTTT. Translation: CATSRGQNTDTQYF.

The chain employs TRBV9 and TRBJ1-3; no clear D. The CDR3 spans 16 residues. Germline V gene data show CDR1 as SGDLS and CDR2 as YYNGEE. The V end was cut by 4 bases, the J end by 3 bases, with 17 bases between. CDR3 in amino acids: CASSPLNDLFGNTIYF. In DNA, the CDR3 is TGTGCCAGCAGCCCCTTGAACGATCTCTTTGGAAACACCATATATTTT.

This chain links TRBV5-5 with TRBJ2-5, with a weak D call TRBD1 (5 bases). V shed 0 bases and J shed 1 base, with 7 bases lying between them. CDR1 is SGHKS, CDR2 YYEKEE, per germline (reference sequence). The CDR3 length is 14 residues. In DNA, the CDR3 is TGTGCCAGCAGCTTGGGACAGCTCCAAGAGACCCAGTACTTC. Its protein product is CASSLGQLQETQYF.

V gene TRBV7-8 combines with J gene TRBJ2-1, with TRBD2 matching 11 bases. Germline V lookup: CDR1 SGHVS, CDR2 FQNEAQ. V lost 2 bases and J lost 7; bases outside the gene matches: 25. The CDR3 spans 22 residues. For the CDR3, the DNA is TGTGCCAGCAGCTTATACCCTGTGGCAGTGGGAAAGTTGACTAGCGGGACGAATGAGCAGTTCTTC. Translating gives CASSLYPVAVGKLTSGTNEQFF.

The chain joins TRBV4-3 to TRBJ2-1, with 9 bases matching TRBD1. Germline loops: CDR1 LGHNA, CDR2 YSLEER. V was clipped by 1 base and J by 4 bases; unmatched bases: 2. This CDR3 is 15 amino acids long. The CDR3 nucleotides read TGCGCCAGCAGCCAAGGGGACAGGGTTTACAATGAGCAGTTCTTC. It encodes CASSQGDRVYNEQFF.